The rows below give T cell receptor beta chains drawn from one sample of a study of cytomegalovirus exposure and HLA in healthy donors. Data came from immunoSEQ multiplex PCR; TCRdb stores just in-frame clones and leaves some out. The table includes roughly 99,000 clones, 65% to 85% detected once. The source material was PBMCs. Every receptor here comes from a man aged 25-45 years in good health and CMV-seronegative. CDR3s include the opening cysteine and the closing phenylalanine or tryptophan. A D gene is named only where the DNA matches it firmly. Clone sizes are given selectively: once, few, many, or a class where the clone is expanded.

v_call: TRBV9; j_call: TRBJ2-5; clone_size: once; d_call: NA; cdr3_aa: CASSVGTGQGATQYF; cdr3_nt: TGTGCCAGCAGCGTCGGGACTGGACAAGGTGCGACCCAGTACTTC
v_call: TRBV29-1; j_call: TRBJ1-4; clone_size: NA; d_call: NA; cdr3_aa: CSAPGGANEKLFF; cdr3_nt: TGCAGCGCACCGGGGGGAGCTAATGAAAAACTGTTTTTT
v_call: TRBV6-4; j_call: TRBJ2-3; clone_size: medium-sized; d_call: TRBD2; cdr3_aa: CASRDTSGSSDTQYF; cdr3_nt: TGTGCCAGCAGAGATACTAGCGGGAGTTCAGATACGCAGTATTTT
v_call: TRBV11-1; j_call: TRBJ2-2; clone_size: NA; d_call: NA; cdr3_aa: CASSFRGHGELFF; cdr3_nt: TGTGCCAGCAGCTTTCGGGGACACGGGGAGCTGTTTTTT
v_call: TRBV6-5; j_call: TRBJ1-6; clone_size: NA; d_call: TRBD1; cdr3_aa: CASSPGTGRSPLHF; cdr3_nt: TGTGCCAGCAGTCCCGGGACAGGACGGTCACCCCTCCACTTT
v_call: TRBV28; j_call: TRBJ1-1; clone_size: NA; d_call: NA; cdr3_aa: CASRHNAGNMNTEAFF; cdr3_nt: TGTGCCAGCAGGCATAACGCCGGGAACATGAACACTGAAGCTTTCTTT
v_call: TRBV7-2; j_call: TRBJ2-3; clone_size: NA; d_call: NA; cdr3_aa: CASSFQGFVTDTQYF; cdr3_nt: TGTGCCAGCAGCTTCCAGGGGTTCGTAACAGATACGCAGTATTTT
v_call: TRBV11-2; j_call: TRBJ2-7; clone_size: NA; d_call: NA; cdr3_aa: CASSPRQVSYEQYF; cdr3_nt: TGTGCCAGCAGCCCCAGACAGGTTTCCTACGAGCAGTACTTC
v_call: TRBV6-5; j_call: TRBJ1-2; clone_size: NA; d_call: NA; cdr3_aa: CASSWRKTYGYTF; cdr3_nt: TGTGCCAGCAGTTGGCGGAAAACCTATGGCTACACCTTC
v_call: TRBV7-9; j_call: TRBJ1-4; clone_size: NA; d_call: TRBD1; cdr3_aa: CASSSTGAGEKLFF; cdr3_nt: TGTGCCAGCAGCTCGACAGGGGCAGGCGAAAAACTGTTTTTT
v_call: TRBV7-2; j_call: TRBJ2-5; clone_size: NA; d_call: TRBD1; cdr3_aa: CASSREGAVRQETQYF; cdr3_nt: TGTGCCAGCAGCCGTGAGGGGGCGGTTAGACAAGAGACCCAGTACTTC
v_call: TRBV14; j_call: TRBJ2-5; clone_size: NA; d_call: NA; cdr3_aa: CASSPQETQYF; cdr3_nt: TGTGCCAGCAGCCCGCAAGAGACCCAGTACTTC
v_call: TRBV18; j_call: TRBJ2-3; clone_size: NA; d_call: NA; cdr3_aa: CASSPLGRASGTDTQYF; cdr3_nt: TGTGCCAGCTCACCACTGGGCCGGGCTAGCGGCACAGATACGCAGTATTTT
v_call: TRBV13; j_call: TRBJ1-1; clone_size: NA; d_call: NA; cdr3_aa: CASSPSGGLMNTEAFF; cdr3_nt: TGTGCCAGCAGCCCCTCGGGGGGTCTCATGAACACTGAAGCTTTCTTT
v_call: TRBV4-1; j_call: TRBJ2-7; clone_size: NA; d_call: TRBD1; cdr3_aa: CASSQGTGGGYEQYF; cdr3_nt: TGCGCCAGCAGCCAAGGGACAGGGGGCGGCTACGAGCAGTACTTC
v_call: TRBV30; j_call: TRBJ1-5; clone_size: NA; d_call: TRBD1; cdr3_aa: CAWSLPGQTYSNQPQHF; cdr3_nt: TGCGCCTGGAGTCTTCCGGGACAGACTTATAGCAATCAGCCCCAGCATTTT
v_call: TRBV5-8; j_call: TRBJ1-5; clone_size: NA; d_call: NA; cdr3_aa: CASSPGNQPQHF; cdr3_nt: TGTGCCAGCAGCCCGGGGAATCAGCCCCAGCATTTT
v_call: TRBV11-2; j_call: TRBJ2-7; clone_size: NA; d_call: TRBD2; cdr3_aa: CASSPGLAATYEQYF; cdr3_nt: TGTGCCAGCAGCCCAGGACTAGCGGCTACCTACGAGCAGTACTTC
v_call: TRBV30; j_call: TRBJ1-5; clone_size: NA; d_call: NA; cdr3_aa: CAWSVNGNQPQHF; cdr3_nt: TGTGCCTGGAGTGTCAACGGTAATCAGCCCCAGCATTTT
v_call: TRBV5-8; j_call: TRBJ2-7; clone_size: NA; d_call: TRBD1; cdr3_aa: CATATGQIYEQYF; cdr3_nt: TGTGCCACGGCCACGGGACAGATCTACGAGCAGTACTTC
v_call: TRBV9; j_call: TRBJ2-7; clone_size: NA; d_call: NA; cdr3_aa: CASSADLGRTYEQYF; cdr3_nt: TGTGCCAGCAGCGCCGATCTGGGCCGAACCTACGAGCAGTACTTC
v_call: TRBV20-1; j_call: TRBJ1-2; clone_size: NA; d_call: NA; cdr3_aa: CSARTAGGYTF; cdr3_nt: TGCAGTGCCCGGACTGCTGGAGGCTACACCTTC
v_call: TRBV2; j_call: TRBJ1-2; clone_size: NA; d_call: NA; cdr3_aa: CATLPAGVDGYTF; cdr3_nt: TGTGCCACCCTCCCGGCAGGGGTGGATGGCTACACCTTC
v_call: TRBV7-2; j_call: TRBJ2-1; clone_size: NA; d_call: TRBD2; cdr3_aa: CASSPRSGGLYNEQFF; cdr3_nt: TGTGCCAGCAGCCCCCGCAGCGGGGGTCTCTACAATGAGCAGTTCTTC
v_call: TRBV21-1; j_call: TRBJ2-3; clone_size: NA; d_call: NA; cdr3_aa: CASSKHSAPDTQYF; cdr3_nt: TGTGCCAGCAGCAAACACTCAGCGCCAGATACGCAGTATTTT
v_call: TRBV5-1; j_call: TRBJ2-7; clone_size: NA; d_call: TRBD1; cdr3_aa: CASSLGQGADEQYF; cdr3_nt: TGCGCCAGCAGCTTGGGACAGGGCGCCGACGAGCAGTACTTC
v_call: TRBV9; j_call: TRBJ2-4; clone_size: once; d_call: TRBD1; cdr3_aa: CASSADRLQNIQYF; cdr3_nt: TGTGCCAGCAGCGCGGACAGGCTACAAAACATTCAGTACTTC
v_call: TRBV7-2; j_call: TRBJ2-7; clone_size: NA; d_call: TRBD2; cdr3_aa: CASRPTGNREGEQYF; cdr3_nt: TGTGCCAGCAGGCCAACGGGGAACCGGGAGGGCGAGCAGTACTTC
v_call: TRBV29-1; j_call: TRBJ2-6; clone_size: NA; d_call: NA; cdr3_aa: CSVEGAGGFGANVLTF; cdr3_nt: TGCAGCGTTGAAGGGGCAGGGGGGTTTGGGGCCAACGTCCTGACTTTC
v_call: TRBV5-6; j_call: TRBJ2-3; clone_size: NA; d_call: TRBD2; cdr3_aa: CASSVTSGKQYF; cdr3_nt: TGTGCCAGCAGCGTGACTAGCGGGAAGCAGTATTTT
v_call: TRBV2; j_call: TRBJ2-2; clone_size: NA; d_call: TRBD1; cdr3_aa: CASSEALTGAGAGELFF; cdr3_nt: TGTGCCAGCAGTGAAGCGCTTACAGGGGCCGGCGCCGGGGAGCTGTTTTTT
v_call: TRBV2; j_call: TRBJ2-3; clone_size: NA; d_call: TRBD2; cdr3_aa: CASSEREAKGDTQYF; cdr3_nt: TGTGCCAGCAGTGAGCGGGAGGCCAAGGGGGATACGCAGTATTTT
v_call: TRBV7-9; j_call: TRBJ2-4; clone_size: NA; d_call: TRBD2; cdr3_aa: CASSRGASGSKNIQYF; cdr3_nt: TGTGCCAGCAGCCGTGGGGCTAGCGGGAGTAAAAACATTCAGTACTTC
v_call: TRBV9; j_call: TRBJ1-3; clone_size: NA; d_call: TRBD1; cdr3_aa: CASSVGRTGANTIYF; cdr3_nt: TGTGCCAGCAGCGTAGGCCGGACAGGGGCAAACACCATATATTTT
v_call: TRBV29-1; j_call: TRBJ2-5; clone_size: NA; d_call: TRBD1; cdr3_aa: CSVIRQGLETQYF; cdr3_nt: TGCAGCGTCATACGACAGGGTTTGGAGACCCAGTACTTC
v_call: TRBV7-8; j_call: TRBJ1-6; clone_size: NA; d_call: NA; cdr3_aa: CASSLDVPVSLHF; cdr3_nt: TGTGCCAGCAGCTTAGATGTCCCGGTCTCCCTCCACTTT
v_call: TRBV2; j_call: TRBJ1-1; clone_size: NA; d_call: NA; cdr3_aa: CASEGIPPAFF; cdr3_nt: TGTGCCAGCGAGGGAATTCCACCGGCTTTCTTT
v_call: TRBV4-2; j_call: TRBJ2-7; clone_size: NA; d_call: NA; cdr3_aa: CASSQDPLSSYEQYF; cdr3_nt: TGTGCCAGCAGCCAAGACCCATTGAGCTCCTACGAGCAGTACTTC
v_call: TRBV5-8; j_call: TRBJ2-7; clone_size: few; d_call: NA; cdr3_aa: CASSPRRGLYEQYF; cdr3_nt: TGTGCCAGCAGCCCCCGGAGGGGGCTTTACGAGCAGTACTTC
v_call: TRBV4-2; j_call: TRBJ2-3; clone_size: NA; d_call: TRBD2; cdr3_aa: CASSQAGLAGDGTDTQYF; cdr3_nt: TGTGCCAGCAGCCAAGCGGGGCTAGCGGGAGATGGCACAGATACGCAGTATTTT
v_call: TRBV5-1; j_call: TRBJ2-7; clone_size: NA; d_call: TRBD1; cdr3_aa: CASSLDAGGVEQYF; cdr3_nt: TGCGCCAGCAGCTTGGATGCAGGGGGCGTCGAGCAGTACTTC
v_call: TRBV28; j_call: TRBJ2-1; clone_size: few; d_call: NA; cdr3_aa: CASTRGLREFF; cdr3_nt: TGTGCCAGCACCCGGGGACTCCGAGAGTTCTTC
v_call: TRBV7-9; j_call: TRBJ1-4; clone_size: NA; d_call: NA; cdr3_aa: CASSFSGNSNEKLFF; cdr3_nt: TGTGCCAGCAGCTTCTCCGGGAATTCGAATGAAAAACTGTTTTTT
v_call: TRBV4-1; j_call: TRBJ1-1; clone_size: NA; d_call: NA; cdr3_aa: CASSQMGQGSEAFF; cdr3_nt: TGCGCCAGCAGCCAAATGGGTCAGGGTTCTGAAGCTTTCTTT
v_call: TRBV4-2; j_call: TRBJ2-3; clone_size: NA; d_call: NA; cdr3_aa: CASSLPGHLDTDTQYF; cdr3_nt: TGTGCCAGCAGCCTCCCGGGACACTTAGACACAGATACGCAGTATTTT
v_call: TRBV7-6; j_call: TRBJ2-5; clone_size: NA; d_call: TRBD1; cdr3_aa: CASSLDFMDRLQETQYF; cdr3_nt: TGTGCCAGCAGCTTAGATTTCATGGACAGGCTCCAAGAGACCCAGTACTTC